This record looks at one TCR beta chain sequence and its context. The data were obtained in a study of T cell repertoires in cytomegalovirus infection. MiXCR, run by TCRdb on the reads, gives a single entry per CDR3 protein. The profile shows a few hundred thousand distinct CDR3 sequences, roughly 15% of them singletons. V was trimmed by 2 bases and J by 1 base, leaving 5 bases between them. The CDR3 totals 13 residues. Germline loops: CDR1 MNHNY, CDR2 SVGAGI (reference sequence). V and J are TRBV6-6 and TRBJ2-5; D ambiguous. This sequence was found in a human donor in good health (CMV status not recorded). Some clones in this sample may be carry-over from other donors' samples. The sample taken for sequencing was PBMCs. The CDR3 coding sequence is TGTGCCAGCAGTTACAACGTCCAAGAGACCCAGTACTTC. Translation: CASSYNVQETQYF.